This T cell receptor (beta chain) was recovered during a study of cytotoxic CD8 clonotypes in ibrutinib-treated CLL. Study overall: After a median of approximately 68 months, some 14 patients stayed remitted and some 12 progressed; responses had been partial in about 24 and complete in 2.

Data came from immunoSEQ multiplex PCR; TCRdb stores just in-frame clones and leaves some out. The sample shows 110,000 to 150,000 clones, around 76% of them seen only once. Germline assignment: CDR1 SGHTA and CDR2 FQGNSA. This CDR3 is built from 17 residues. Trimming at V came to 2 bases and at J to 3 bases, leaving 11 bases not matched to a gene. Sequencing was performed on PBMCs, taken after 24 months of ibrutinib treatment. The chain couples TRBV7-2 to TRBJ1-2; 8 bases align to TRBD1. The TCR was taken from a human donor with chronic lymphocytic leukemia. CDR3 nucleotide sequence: TGTGCCAGCAGCTTACTGACAGGGGTTTACTCTGACTATGGCTACACCTTC. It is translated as CASSLLTGVYSDYGYTF.